The rows below give T cell receptor beta chains drawn from one sample of a study of T cell responses to AZD1222 COVID-19 vaccine. Only in-frame clones appear in the TCRdb table, and some are missing; sequencing was by immunoSEQ multiplex PCR. Of approximately 180,000 clones listed, roughly 92% are singletons. The sequences come from peripheral blood, collected on day 0 of AZD1222 vaccination. All receptors derive from an adult in good health. Both conserved end residues are part of each CDR3. Fields, in order: D gene, J gene, V gene, clone size, CDR3 protein, CDR3 DNA. The D gene is left open where the match is weak. Some rows have no size entry. The others give once, few or many, or a class for an expanded clone.

d_gene: NA
j_gene: TRBJ2-7
v_gene: TRBV5-6
abundance: NA
CDR3aa: CASTSPGGEQYF
CDR3nt: TGTGCCAGCACCTCTCCCGGGGGCGAGCAGTACTTC

d_gene: NA
j_gene: TRBJ1-5
v_gene: TRBV27
abundance: NA
CDR3aa: CASSEGGVSQPQHF
CDR3nt: TGTGCCAGCAGTGAGGGCGGGGTTAGTCAGCCCCAGCATTTT

d_gene: TRBD1
j_gene: TRBJ1-2
v_gene: TRBV7-2
abundance: NA
CDR3aa: CASSLSSGTDYGYTF
CDR3nt: TGTGCCAGCAGCTTAAGTTCCGGGACAGACTATGGCTACACCTTC

d_gene: NA
j_gene: TRBJ2-1
v_gene: TRBV19
abundance: NA
CDR3aa: CASSKVVNEQFF
CDR3nt: TGTGCCAGTAGTAAGGTGGTTAATGAGCAGTTCTTC

d_gene: TRBD1
j_gene: TRBJ1-1
v_gene: TRBV6-6
abundance: NA
CDR3aa: CASRTGGSNTEAFF
CDR3nt: TGTGCCAGCAGAACAGGGGGCTCGAACACTGAAGCTTTCTTT

d_gene: TRBD1
j_gene: TRBJ1-1
v_gene: TRBV7-9
abundance: NA
CDR3aa: CASSPPGGAGRTEAFF
CDR3nt: TGTGCCAGCAGCCCCCCAGGGGGCGCTGGGAGAACTGAAGCTTTCTTT

d_gene: NA
j_gene: TRBJ2-1
v_gene: TRBV7-2
abundance: NA
CDR3aa: CASSLPRDYNEQFF
CDR3nt: TGTGCCAGCAGCCTCCCCCGGGACTACAATGAGCAGTTCTTC

d_gene: NA
j_gene: TRBJ1-2
v_gene: TRBV11-2
abundance: once
CDR3aa: CASSLGANYGYTF
CDR3nt: TGTGCCAGCTCCCTCGGGGCTAACTATGGCTACACCTTC

d_gene: NA
j_gene: TRBJ1-2
v_gene: TRBV3-1/TRBV3-2
abundance: NA
CDR3aa: CASSQVGSGYTF
CDR3nt: TGTGCCAGCAGCCAAGTCGGGAGTGGCTACACCTTC

d_gene: NA
j_gene: TRBJ2-5
v_gene: TRBV14
abundance: NA
CDR3aa: CASSPLPGTEETQYF
CDR3nt: TGTGCCAGCAGCCCCCTACCCGGGACGGAGGAGACCCAGTACTTC